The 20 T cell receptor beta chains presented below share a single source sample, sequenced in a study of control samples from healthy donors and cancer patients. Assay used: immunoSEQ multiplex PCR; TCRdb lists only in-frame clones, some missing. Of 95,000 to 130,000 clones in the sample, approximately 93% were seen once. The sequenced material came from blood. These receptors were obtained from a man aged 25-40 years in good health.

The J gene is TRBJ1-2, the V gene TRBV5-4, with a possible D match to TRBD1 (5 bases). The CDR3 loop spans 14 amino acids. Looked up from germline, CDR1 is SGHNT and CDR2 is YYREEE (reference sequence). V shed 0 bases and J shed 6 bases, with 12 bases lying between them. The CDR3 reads CASSLGPGVDGYTF. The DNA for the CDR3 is TGTGCCAGCAGCTTGGGGCCGGGGGTGGATGGCTACACCTTC.

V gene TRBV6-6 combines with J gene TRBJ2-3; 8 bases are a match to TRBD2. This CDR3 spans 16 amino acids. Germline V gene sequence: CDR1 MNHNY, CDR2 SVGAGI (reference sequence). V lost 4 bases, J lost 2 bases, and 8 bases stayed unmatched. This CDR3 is CASSSSSGLHTDTQYF. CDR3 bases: TGTGCCAGCAGTTCCTCTAGCGGGCTACACACAGATACGCAGTATTTT.

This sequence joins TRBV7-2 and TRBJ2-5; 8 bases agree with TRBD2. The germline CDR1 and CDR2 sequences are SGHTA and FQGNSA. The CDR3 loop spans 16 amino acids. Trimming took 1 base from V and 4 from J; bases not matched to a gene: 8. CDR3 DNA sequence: TGTGCCAGCAGCTTAGTAGGGGGACTAGATTTAGAGACCCAGTACTTC. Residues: CASSLVGGLDLETQYF.

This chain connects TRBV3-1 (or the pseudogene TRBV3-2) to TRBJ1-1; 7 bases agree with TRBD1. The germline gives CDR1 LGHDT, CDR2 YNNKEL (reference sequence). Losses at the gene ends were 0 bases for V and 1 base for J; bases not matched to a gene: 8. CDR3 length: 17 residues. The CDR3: CASSQDLRTGRNTEAFF. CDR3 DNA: TGTGCCAGCAGCCAAGATCTGAGGACAGGACGGAACACTGAAGCTTTCTTT.

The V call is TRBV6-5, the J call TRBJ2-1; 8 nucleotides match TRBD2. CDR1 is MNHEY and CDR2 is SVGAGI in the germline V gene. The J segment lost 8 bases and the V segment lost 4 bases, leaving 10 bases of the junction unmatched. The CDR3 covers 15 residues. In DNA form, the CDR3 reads TGTGCCAGCAGTTCATTAGCGGGGTTTTCGGATGAGCAGTTCTTC. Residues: CASSSLAGFSDEQFF.

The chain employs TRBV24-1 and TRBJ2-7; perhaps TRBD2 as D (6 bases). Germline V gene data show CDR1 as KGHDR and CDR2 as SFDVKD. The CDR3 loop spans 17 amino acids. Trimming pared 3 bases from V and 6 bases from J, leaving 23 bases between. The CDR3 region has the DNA TGTGCCACCAGTGATAGGGCCCGGGAGCCCCTTCGTCGCGAGCAGTACGTC. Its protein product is CATSDRAREPLRREQYV.

In DNA form, the CDR3 reads TGTGCCAGCAGTGCATTGGGACCGAGCACAGATACGCAGTATTTT. Translated, it gives CASSALGPSTDTQYF. The chain uses TRBV27 and TRBJ2-3; D might be TRBD1 or TRBD2, each matching 5 bases. The CDR3 spans 15 residues. Trimming removed 5 bases at V and 0 bases at J, with 12 bases between. The germline V gene has CDR1 MNHEY and CDR2 SMNVEV (reference sequence).

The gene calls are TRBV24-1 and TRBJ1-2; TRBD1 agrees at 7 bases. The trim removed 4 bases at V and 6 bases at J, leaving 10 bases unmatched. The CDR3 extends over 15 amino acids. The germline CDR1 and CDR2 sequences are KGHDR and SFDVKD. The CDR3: CATSDPTGLRDGYTF. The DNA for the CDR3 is TGTGCCACCAGTGACCCGACAGGGCTGCGAGATGGCTACACCTTC.

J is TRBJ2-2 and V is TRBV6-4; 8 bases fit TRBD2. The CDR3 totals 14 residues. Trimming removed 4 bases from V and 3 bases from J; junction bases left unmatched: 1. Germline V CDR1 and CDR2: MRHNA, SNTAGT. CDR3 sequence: CASSVLADTGELFF. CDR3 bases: TGTGCCAGCAGTGTACTAGCGGACACCGGGGAGCTGTTTTTT.

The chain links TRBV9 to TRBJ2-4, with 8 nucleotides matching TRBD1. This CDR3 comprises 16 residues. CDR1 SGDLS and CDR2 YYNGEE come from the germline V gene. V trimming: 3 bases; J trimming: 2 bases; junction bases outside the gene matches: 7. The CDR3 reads CASSDDRGATKNIQYF. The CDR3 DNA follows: TGTGCCAGCAGCGATGACAGGGGCGCAACCAAAAACATTCAGTACTTC.

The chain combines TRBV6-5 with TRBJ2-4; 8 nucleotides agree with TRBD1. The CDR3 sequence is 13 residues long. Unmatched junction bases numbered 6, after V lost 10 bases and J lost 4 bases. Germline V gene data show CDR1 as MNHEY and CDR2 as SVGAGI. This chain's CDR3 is CATSGTGKNIQYF. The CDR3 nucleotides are TGTGCCACATCCGGGACAGGAAAAAACATTCAGTACTTC.

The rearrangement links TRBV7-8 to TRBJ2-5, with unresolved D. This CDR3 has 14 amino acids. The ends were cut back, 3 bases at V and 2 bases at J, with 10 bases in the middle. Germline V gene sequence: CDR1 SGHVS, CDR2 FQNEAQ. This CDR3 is CASSFMGLQETQYF. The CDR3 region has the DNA TGTGCCAGCAGCTTCATGGGATTACAAGAGACCCAGTACTTC. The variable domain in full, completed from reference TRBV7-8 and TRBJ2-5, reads GAGVSQSPRYKVAKRGQDVALRCDPISGHVSLFWYQQALGQGPEFLTYFQNEAQLDKSGLPSDRFFAERPEGSVSTLKIQRTQQEDSAVYLCASSFMGLQETQYFGPGTRLLVL.

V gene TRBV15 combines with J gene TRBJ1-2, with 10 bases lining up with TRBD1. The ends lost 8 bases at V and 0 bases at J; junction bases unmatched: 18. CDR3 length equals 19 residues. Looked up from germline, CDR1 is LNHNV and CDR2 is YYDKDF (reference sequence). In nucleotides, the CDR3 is TGTGCCACCCGCGGGAAGAATGGACAGGGGGTTAGGACTAACTATGGCTACACCTTC. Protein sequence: CATRGKNGQGVRTNYGYTF.

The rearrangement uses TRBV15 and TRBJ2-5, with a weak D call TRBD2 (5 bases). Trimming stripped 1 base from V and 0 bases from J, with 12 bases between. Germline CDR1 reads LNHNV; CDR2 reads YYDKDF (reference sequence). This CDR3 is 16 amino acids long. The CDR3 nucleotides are TGTGCCACCAGCAGAGGCAAAGGGAGCCACCAAGAGACCCAGTACTTC. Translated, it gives CATSRGKGSHQETQYF.

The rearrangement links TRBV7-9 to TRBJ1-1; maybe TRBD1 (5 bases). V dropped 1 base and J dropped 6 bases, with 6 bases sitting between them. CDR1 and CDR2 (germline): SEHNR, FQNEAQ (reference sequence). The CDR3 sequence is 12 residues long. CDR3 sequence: CASSLGGAEAFF. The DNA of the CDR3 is TGTGCCAGCAGCTTAGGGGGGGCTGAAGCTTTCTTT. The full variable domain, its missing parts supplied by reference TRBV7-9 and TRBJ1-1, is DTGVSQNPRHKITKRGQNVTFRCDPISEHNRLYWYRQTLGQGPEFLTYFQNEAQLEKSRLLSDRFSAERPKGSFSTLEIQRTEQGDSAMYLCASSLGGAEAFFGQGTRLTVV.

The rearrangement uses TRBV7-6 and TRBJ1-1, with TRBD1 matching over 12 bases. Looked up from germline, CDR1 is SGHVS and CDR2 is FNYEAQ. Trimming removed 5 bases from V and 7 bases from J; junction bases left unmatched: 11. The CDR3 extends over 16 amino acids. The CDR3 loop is CASSRDRGLLFDEAFF. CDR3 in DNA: TGTGCCAGCAGCCGGGACAGGGGGCTCCTGTTTGATGAAGCTTTCTTT. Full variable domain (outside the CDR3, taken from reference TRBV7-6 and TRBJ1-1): GAGVSQSPRYKVTKRGQDVALRCDPISGHVSLYWYRQALGQGPEFLTYFNYEAQQDKSGLPNDRFSAERPEGSISTLTIQRTEQRDSAMYRCASSRDRGLLFDEAFFGQGTRLTVV.

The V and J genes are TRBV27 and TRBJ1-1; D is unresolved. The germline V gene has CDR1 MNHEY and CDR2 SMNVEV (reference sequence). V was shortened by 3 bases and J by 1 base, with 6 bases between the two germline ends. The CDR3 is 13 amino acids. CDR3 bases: TGTGCCAGCAGTTTGAGGGAGAACACTGAAGCTTTCTTT. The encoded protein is CASSLRENTEAFF.

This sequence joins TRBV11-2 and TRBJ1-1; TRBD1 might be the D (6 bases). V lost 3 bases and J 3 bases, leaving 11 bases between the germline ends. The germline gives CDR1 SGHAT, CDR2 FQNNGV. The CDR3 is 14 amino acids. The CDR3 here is CASSFGGLDTEAFF. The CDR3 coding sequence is TGTGCCAGCAGCTTCGGGGGGCTGGACACTGAAGCTTTCTTT.

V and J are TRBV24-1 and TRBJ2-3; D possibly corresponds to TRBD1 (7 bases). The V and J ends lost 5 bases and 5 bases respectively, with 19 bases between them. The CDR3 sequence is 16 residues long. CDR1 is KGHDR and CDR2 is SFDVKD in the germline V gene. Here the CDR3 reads CATSGSTGDSLDTQYF. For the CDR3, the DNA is TGTGCCACCAGTGGGTCTACAGGGGACTCCCTAGATACGCAGTATTTT.

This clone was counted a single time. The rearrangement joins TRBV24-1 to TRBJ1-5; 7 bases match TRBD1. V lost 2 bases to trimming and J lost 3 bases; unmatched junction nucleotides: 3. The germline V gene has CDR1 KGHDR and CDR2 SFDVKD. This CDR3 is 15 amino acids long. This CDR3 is CATSDWDSPNQPQHF. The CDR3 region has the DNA TGTGCCACCAGTGATTGGGACAGTCCCAATCAGCCCCAGCATTTT.